Below, 10 T cell receptor beta chains from the same sample are listed, as sequenced in a study of cytomegalovirus exposure and HLA in healthy donors. PCR used 60 Vbeta primers and 13 Jbeta primers. Repertoires were generated with immunoSEQ multiplex PCR, while TCRdb's copy carries only in-frame clones and drops some. The table records roughly 160,000 clones, roughly 85% of them present only once. The sample was PBMCs. Receptors were obtained from a boy aged 2 to 10 in good health and CMV-seronegative.

On this clone itself: Other DNA sequences in the sample encode the same CDR3. The V gene is TRBV6-5, the J gene TRBJ1-5; tentatively, D is TRBD1 (5 bases). The V end was cut by 5 bases, the J end by 0 bases, with 8 bases between. The length of the CDR3 is 14 residues. Germline values: CDR1 MNHEY, CDR2 SVGAGI. The CDR3 region is CASSGGGSNQPQHF. The CDR3 DNA reads TGTGCCAGCAGTGGCGGGGGTAGCAATCAGCCCCAGCATTTT.

This chain joins TRBV5-1 and TRBJ2-1; a possible D gene is TRBD1 (6 bases). V shed 7 bases and J shed 5 bases, with 13 bases lying between them. Germline CDR1 and CDR2: SGHRS and YFSETQ. CDR3 length: 13 residues. The CDR3 protein is CASQGRRNNEQFF. The CDR3 nucleotides read TGCGCCAGCCAGGGGCGACGAAACAATGAGCAGTTCTTC.

This clone appeared once. The DNA for the CDR3 is TGTGCCAGCAGCTTTAGGGGCCCCAAAAACATTCAGTACTTC. Translated, it gives CASSFRGPKNIQYF. The rearrangement links TRBV5-8 to TRBJ2-4, with a possible D match to TRBD1 (5 bases). The CDR3 covers 14 residues. V lost 2 bases to trimming and J lost 2 bases, with 8 bases between them. Looked up from germline, CDR1 is SGHTS and CDR2 is YDEGEE.

CDR3: CASGDWTSGVSSYNEQFF. Written as DNA, the CDR3 is TGTGCTAGTGGGGACTGGACTAGCGGGGTGAGCTCCTACAATGAGCAGTTCTTC. This chain links TRBV12-5 with TRBJ2-1; 12 bases are shared with TRBD2. The CDR3 covers 18 residues. The V gene's germline CDR1 is LGHNT and CDR2 FRNRAP. With V trimmed by 6 bases and J by 0 bases, 9 bases remained unmatched. Filled out from reference TRBV12-5 and TRBJ2-1, the complete variable domain reads DARVTQTPRHKVTEMGQEVTMRCQPILGHNTVFWYRQTMMQGLELLAYFRNRAPLDDSGMPKDRFSAEMPDATLATLKIQPSEPRDSAVYFCASGDWTSGVSSYNEQFFGPGTRLTVL.

The chain carries TRBV28 and TRBJ2-2; 9 bases line up with TRBD2. Germline trimming cut 6 bases from V and 2 bases from J; bases unmatched to any gene: 4. The germline gives CDR1 MDHEN, CDR2 SYDVKM. This CDR3 spans 15 amino acids. The CDR3 nucleotides are TGTGCCAGCAGCCTGACTAGCGGAAACACCGGGGAGCTGTTTTTT. It translates to CASSLTSGNTGELFF.

This chain links TRBV1 with TRBJ2-5; the table's D call, TRBD2, has no DNA check behind it. TRBV1 is a pseudogene segment. The CDR3 runs to 12 residues. This CDR3 reads CTSSRGGETQYF. The CDR3 DNA is TGCACCAGCAGCCGCGGGGGGGAGACCCAGTACTTC.

This chain uses TRBV7-2 with TRBJ1-4; 7 bases are shared with TRBD1. CDR3 length: 13 amino acids. CDR1 SGHTA and CDR2 FQGNSA come from the germline V gene. V gave up 10 bases and J gave up 2 bases; unmatched junction bases: 4. The CDR3 DNA follows: TGTGCCACCTCGGGACAGACTAATGAAAAACTGTTTTTT. As protein: CATSGQTNEKLFF.

This clone turned up a few times. The chain couples TRBV5-1 to TRBJ2-3; 11 nucleotides agree with TRBD1. Trimming at V came to 4 bases and at J to 8 bases, leaving 9 bases not matched to a gene. The CDR3 extends over 15 amino acids. The V gene's germline CDR1 is SGHRS and CDR2 YFSETQ. DNA of the CDR3: TGCGCCAGCAGCGACCGGGACAGGGGGAGTGGTACGCAGTATTTT. Translated, it gives CASSDRDRGSGTQYF.

The V call is TRBV25-1, the J call TRBJ2-7; 8 bases are shared with TRBD2. V shed 6 bases, J shed 4 bases, and the junction held 8 bases outside the gene matches. Germline loops: CDR1 MGHDK, CDR2 SYGVNS. This CDR3 comprises 14 residues. The CDR3 protein is CASSPSGRGYEQYF. CDR3 in DNA: TGTGCCAGCAGCCCCAGCGGGAGAGGGTACGAGCAGTACTTC.

This clone has a single count. The rearrangement links TRBV4-1 to TRBJ2-1; D remains unclear. The germline V and J ends were trimmed by 0 bases and 0 bases, with 12 bases remaining between them. Germline V lookup: CDR1 MGHRA, CDR2 YSYEKL. This CDR3 is 17 amino acids long. CDR3 in DNA: TGCGCCAGCAGCCAAGATCGGTTCCCGAGCTCCTACAATGAGCAGTTCTTC. It yields the protein CASSQDRFPSSYNEQFF.